This TCR beta chain appears in the sequencing data of a study of identical twins. Overall study findings and caveats: There was an excess of low generation probability in the out-of-frame alpha sequences that twins shared. For cord blood, abundant beta clonotypes had fewer insertions, unlike memory repertoires, which showed none.

This clonotype has just a few counts. The antigen is not known. The CDR3 covers 13 residues. V lost 5 bases to trimming and J lost 4 bases, with 11 bases between them. Germline values: CDR1 LNHDA, CDR2 SQIVND (reference sequence). Template switching, a step in the protocol, added a universal primer site, and cDNA carried unique molecular identifiers. TCRdb called the 5' RACE reads again in MiXCR, with one record for every CDR3 protein. The top ten hold around 4.5% of the sample, which has roughly 750,000 distinct CDR3 sequences, 21% seen once. This sample also belongs to another study, concerning T cells expressing NK-cell markers. As that study records: In a group of about 6 donors, dominant NKG2C+ clonotypes represented 1.0-7.0% of CD8+ T cells.

Sequenced material: PBMCs. The clonotype was recovered from a woman between 18 and 29 years old in good health. The V gene is TRBV19, the J gene TRBJ1-2; D not resolved. DNA of the CDR3: TGTGCCAGTAGTGGCGCACCCACCTATGGCTACACCTTC. This gives the protein CASSGAPTYGYTF.